This T cell receptor beta chain was documented in a study of cytomegalovirus exposure and HLA in healthy donors. Overall study findings and caveats: Most TCR beta V segments were productive about 90% or about 30% of the time in an earlier analysis. According to the study, roughly 160 TCR beta chains were cytomegalovirus-associated. Trimming of TCR beta V- and J-genes showed a link, identified in a later analysis, to a missense DCLRE1C variant.

Note on this clone: No antigen is known for it.

V was cut by 2 bases and J by 4 bases, with 18 bases left in between. Looked up from germline, CDR1 is ENHRY and CDR2 is SYGVKD. The CDR3 runs to 17 residues. PCR used 60 Vbeta primers and 13 Jbeta primers. Clones were sequenced by immunoSEQ multiplex PCR, and TCRdb holds only the in-frame ones, with some missing. The data contain 100,000 to 120,000 clones, roughly 13% of them singletons. The genes are TRBV10-3 and TRBJ1-5; D not certain. This clonotype was sampled from a middle-aged man in good health and CMV-seropositive. Material for sequencing was PBMCs. The chain's CDR3 is CAISEGGGTETNQPQHF. CDR3 in DNA: TGTGCCATCAGTGAGGGAGGTGGAACGGAAACAAATCAGCCCCAGCATTTT.